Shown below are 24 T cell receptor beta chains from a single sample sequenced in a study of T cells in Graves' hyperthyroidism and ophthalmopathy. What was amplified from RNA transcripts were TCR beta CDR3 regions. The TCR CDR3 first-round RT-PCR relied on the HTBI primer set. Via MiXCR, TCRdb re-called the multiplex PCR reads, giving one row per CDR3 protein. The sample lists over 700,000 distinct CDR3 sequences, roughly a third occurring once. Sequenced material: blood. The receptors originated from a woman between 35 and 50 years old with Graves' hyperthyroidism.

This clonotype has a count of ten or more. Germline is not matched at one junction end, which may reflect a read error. CDR3 DNA sequence: TGTGCCAGCAGTTACGGCGGACGTTCCTATGAGCAGTACTTC. This gives the protein CASSYGGRSYEQYF. The V gene is TRBV7-9, the J gene TRBJ2-7; D not resolved. Germline-derived CDR1 and CDR2 are SEHNR and FQNEAQ (reference sequence). The CDR3 is 14 amino acids.

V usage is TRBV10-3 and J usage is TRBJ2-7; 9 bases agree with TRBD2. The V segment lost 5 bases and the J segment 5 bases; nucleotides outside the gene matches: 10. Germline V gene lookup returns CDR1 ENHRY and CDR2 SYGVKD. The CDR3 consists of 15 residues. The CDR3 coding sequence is TGTGCCATCAGTTGGACAGCTAGCGGGAAAAACGAGCAGTACTTC. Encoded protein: CAISWTASGKNEQYF.

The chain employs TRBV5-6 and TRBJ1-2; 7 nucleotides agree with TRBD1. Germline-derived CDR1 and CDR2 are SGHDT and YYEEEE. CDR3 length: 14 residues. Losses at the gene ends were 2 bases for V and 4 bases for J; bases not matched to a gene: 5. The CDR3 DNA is TGTGCCAGCAGCTTTGCAACAGGGGCCTATGGCTACACCTTC. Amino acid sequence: CASSFATGAYGYTF.

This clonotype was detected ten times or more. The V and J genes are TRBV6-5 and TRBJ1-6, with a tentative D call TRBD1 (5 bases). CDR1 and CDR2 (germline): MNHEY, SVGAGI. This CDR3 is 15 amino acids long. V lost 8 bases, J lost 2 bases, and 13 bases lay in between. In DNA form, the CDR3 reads TGTGCCAGCGCGCGGGGGTCGGCCTATAATTCACCCCTCCACTTT. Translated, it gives CASARGSAYNSPLHF.

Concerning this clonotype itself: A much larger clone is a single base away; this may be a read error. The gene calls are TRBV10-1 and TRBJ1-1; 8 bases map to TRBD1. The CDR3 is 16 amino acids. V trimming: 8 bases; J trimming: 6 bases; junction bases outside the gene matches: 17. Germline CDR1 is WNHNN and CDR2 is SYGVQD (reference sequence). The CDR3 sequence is CASGQQGGHGFAEAFF. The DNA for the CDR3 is TGCGCCAGCGGTCAACAGGGGGGCCACGGTTTCGCTGAAGCTTTCTTT.

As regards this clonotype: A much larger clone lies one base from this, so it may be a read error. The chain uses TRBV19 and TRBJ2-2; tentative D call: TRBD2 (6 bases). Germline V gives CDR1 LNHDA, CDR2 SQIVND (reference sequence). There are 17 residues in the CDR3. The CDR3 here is CASSSTIVPTNTGGLFF. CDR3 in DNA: TGTGCCAGTAGTTCTACTATTGTACCTACGAACACCGGGGGGCTGTTTTTT.

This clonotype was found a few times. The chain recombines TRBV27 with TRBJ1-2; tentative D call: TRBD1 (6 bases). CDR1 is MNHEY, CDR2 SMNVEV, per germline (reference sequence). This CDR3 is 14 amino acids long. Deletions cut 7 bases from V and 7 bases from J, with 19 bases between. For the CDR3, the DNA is TGTGCCAGCATACTAGACGGACAGTCCAGTGGCTACACCTTC. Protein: CASILDGQSSGYTF.

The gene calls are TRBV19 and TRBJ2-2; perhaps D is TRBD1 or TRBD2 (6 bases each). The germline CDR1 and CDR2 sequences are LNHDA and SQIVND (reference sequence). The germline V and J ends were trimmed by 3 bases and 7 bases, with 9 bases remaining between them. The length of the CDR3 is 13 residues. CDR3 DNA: TGTGCCAGTAGTATCGGGGGACACGGGGAGCTGTTTTTT. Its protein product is CASSIGGHGELFF.

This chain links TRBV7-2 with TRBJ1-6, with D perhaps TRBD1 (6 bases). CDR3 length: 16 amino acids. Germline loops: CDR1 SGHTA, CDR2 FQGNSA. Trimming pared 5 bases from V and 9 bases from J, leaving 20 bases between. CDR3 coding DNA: TGTGCCAGCAGCCCCTACCCTCAGGGGACGAGTTCACCCCTCCACTTT. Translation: CASSPYPQGTSSPLHF.

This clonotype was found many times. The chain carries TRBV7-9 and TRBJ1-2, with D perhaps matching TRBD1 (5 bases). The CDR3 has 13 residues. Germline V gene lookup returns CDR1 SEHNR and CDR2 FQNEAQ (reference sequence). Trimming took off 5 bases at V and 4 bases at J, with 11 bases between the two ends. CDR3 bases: TGTGCCAGCAGCCAAACAGGTGTCTATGGCTACACCTTC. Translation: CASSQTGVYGYTF.

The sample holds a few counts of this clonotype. This CDR3 reads CASSLWGRGEETQYF. As DNA, the CDR3 is TGTGCCAGCAGCTTATGGGGGCGGGGGGAAGAGACCCAGTACTTC. The chain uses TRBV7-9 and TRBJ2-5, with 8 nucleotides matching TRBD2. The V gene's germline CDR1 is SEHNR and CDR2 FQNEAQ (reference sequence). This CDR3 has 15 residues. With 2 bases clipped from V and 3 bases from J, the junction kept 5 bases outside the gene matches.

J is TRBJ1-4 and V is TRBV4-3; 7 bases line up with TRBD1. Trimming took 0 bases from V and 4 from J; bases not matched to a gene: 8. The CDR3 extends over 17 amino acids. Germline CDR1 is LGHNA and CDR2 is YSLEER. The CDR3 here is CASSQDYGQADNEKLFF. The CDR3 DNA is TGCGCCAGCAGCCAAGACTACGGACAGGCCGATAATGAAAAACTGTTTTTT.

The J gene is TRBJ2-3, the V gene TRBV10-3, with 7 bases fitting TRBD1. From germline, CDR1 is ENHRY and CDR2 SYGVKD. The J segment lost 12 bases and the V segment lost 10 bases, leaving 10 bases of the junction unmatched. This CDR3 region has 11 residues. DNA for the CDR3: TGTGCCACCAGCCTAGGACAGGCTCAGTATTTT. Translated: CATSLGQAQYF.

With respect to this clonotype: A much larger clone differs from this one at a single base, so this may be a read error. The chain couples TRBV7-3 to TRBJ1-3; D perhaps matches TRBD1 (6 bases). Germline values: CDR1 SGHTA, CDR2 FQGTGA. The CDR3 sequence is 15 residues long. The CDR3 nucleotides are TGTGCCAGCAGCTTAGGAGGACAGACGCTAAACACCACATATTTT. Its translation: CASSLGGQTLNTTYF.

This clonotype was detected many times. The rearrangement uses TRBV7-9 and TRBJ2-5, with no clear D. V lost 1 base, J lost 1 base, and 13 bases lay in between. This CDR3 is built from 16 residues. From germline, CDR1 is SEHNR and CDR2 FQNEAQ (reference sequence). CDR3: CASSLVQLNFQETQYF. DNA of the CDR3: TGTGCCAGCAGCTTAGTGCAGCTTAATTTCCAAGAGACCCAGTACTTC.

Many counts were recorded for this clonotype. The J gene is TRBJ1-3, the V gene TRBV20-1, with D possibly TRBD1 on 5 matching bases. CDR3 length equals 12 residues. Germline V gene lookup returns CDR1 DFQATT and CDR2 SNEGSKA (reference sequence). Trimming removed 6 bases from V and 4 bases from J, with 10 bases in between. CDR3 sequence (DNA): TGCAGTGCCTGGGACGTCGGAAACACCATATATTTT. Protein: CSAWDVGNTIYF.

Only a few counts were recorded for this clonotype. The CDR3 bases are TGTGCCAGCAGCTTAGGAGGGACTAGCTCATTGTCCCAGTACTTC. This encodes CASSLGGTSSLSQYF. The V and J genes are TRBV7-9 and TRBJ2-5, with 9 bases identical to TRBD2. The CDR3 length is 15 residues. The trim removed 1 base at V and 9 bases at J, leaving 9 bases unmatched. Germline V CDR1 and CDR2: SEHNR, FQNEAQ (reference sequence).

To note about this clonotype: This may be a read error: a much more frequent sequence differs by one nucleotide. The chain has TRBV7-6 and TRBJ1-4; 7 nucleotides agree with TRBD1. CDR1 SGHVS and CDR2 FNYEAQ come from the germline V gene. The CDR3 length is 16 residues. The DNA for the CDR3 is TGTGCCGGCAGCTTACAGGCCAGGGGGAATAATGAAAAACTGTTTTTT. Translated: CAGSLQARGNNEKLFF.

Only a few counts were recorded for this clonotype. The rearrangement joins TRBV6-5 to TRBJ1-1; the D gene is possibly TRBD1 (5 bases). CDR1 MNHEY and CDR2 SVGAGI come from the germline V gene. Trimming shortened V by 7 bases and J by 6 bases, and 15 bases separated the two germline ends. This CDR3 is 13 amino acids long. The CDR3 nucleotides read TGTGCCAGCACCAATCCCACAGGAGCTGAAGCTTTCTTT. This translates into CASTNPTGAEAFF.

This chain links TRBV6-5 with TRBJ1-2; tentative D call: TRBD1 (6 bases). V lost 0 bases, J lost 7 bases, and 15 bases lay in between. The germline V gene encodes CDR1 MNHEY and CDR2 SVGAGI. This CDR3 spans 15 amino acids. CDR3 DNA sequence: TGTGCCAGCAGTTACTCGGGGGCCAGCATCGGTGGCTACACCTTC. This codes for CASSYSGASIGGYTF.

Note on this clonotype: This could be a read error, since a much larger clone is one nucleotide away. The CDR3 spells CVSSSRTALGDEQYF. CDR3 sequence (DNA): TGTGTCAGCAGCTCACGGACCGCACTGGGGGACGAGCAGTACTTC. This chain uses TRBV7-2 with TRBJ2-7; D tentatively reads TRBD1 or TRBD2 (5 bases each). The germline V gene has CDR1 SGHTA and CDR2 FQGNSA. This CDR3 region has 15 residues.

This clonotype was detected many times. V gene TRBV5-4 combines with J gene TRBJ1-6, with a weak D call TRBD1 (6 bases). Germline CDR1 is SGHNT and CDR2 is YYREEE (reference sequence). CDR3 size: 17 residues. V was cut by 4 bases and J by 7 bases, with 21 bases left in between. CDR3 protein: CASSPSGGGHQNSPLHF. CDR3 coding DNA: TGTGCCAGCAGCCCATCGGGAGGGGGACACCAGAATTCACCCCTCCACTTT.

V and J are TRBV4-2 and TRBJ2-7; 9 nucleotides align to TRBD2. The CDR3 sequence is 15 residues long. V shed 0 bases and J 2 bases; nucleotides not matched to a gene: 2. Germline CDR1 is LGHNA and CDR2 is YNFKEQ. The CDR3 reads CASSQESGRTYEQYF. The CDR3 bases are TGTGCCAGCAGCCAAGAAAGCGGGAGGACCTACGAGCAGTACTTC.

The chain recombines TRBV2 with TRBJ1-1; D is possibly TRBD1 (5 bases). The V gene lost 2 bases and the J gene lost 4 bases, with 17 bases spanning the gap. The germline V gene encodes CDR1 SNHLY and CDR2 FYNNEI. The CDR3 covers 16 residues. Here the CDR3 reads CASSEMGRARATEAFF. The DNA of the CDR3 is TGTGCCAGCAGTGAAATGGGTAGGGCCAGGGCCACTGAAGCTTTCTTT.